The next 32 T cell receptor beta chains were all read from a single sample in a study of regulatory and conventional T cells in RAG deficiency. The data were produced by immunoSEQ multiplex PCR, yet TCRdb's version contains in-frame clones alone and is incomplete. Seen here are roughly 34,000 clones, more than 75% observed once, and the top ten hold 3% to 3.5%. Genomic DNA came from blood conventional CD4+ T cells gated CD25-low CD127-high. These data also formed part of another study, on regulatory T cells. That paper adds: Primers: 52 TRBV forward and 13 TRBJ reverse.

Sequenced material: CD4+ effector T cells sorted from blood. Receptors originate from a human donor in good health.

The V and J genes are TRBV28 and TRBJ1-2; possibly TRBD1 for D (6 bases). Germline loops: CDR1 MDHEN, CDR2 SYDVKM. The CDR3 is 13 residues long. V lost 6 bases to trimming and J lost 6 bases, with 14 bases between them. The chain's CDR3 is CASSLGGRDGYTF. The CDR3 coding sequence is TGTGCCAGCAGCCTTGGGGGGCGAGATGGCTACACCTTC.

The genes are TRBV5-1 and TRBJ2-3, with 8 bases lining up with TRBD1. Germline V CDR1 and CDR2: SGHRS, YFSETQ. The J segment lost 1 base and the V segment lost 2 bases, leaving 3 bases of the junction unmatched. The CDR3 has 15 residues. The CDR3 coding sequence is TGCGCCAGCAGCTTACAGACAGGGGGCACAGATACGCAGTATTTT. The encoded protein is CASSLQTGGTDTQYF.

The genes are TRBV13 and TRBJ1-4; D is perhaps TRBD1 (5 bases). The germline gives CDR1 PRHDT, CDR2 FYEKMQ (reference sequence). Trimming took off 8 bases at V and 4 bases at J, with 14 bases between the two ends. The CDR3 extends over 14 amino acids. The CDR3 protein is CASSAGTYNEKLFF. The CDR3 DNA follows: TGTGCCAGCTCGGCGGGGACGTATAATGAAAAACTGTTTTTT.

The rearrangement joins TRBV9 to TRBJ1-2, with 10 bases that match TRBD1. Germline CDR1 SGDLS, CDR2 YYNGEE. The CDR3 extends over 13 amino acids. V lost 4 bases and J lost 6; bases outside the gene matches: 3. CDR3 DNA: TGTGCCAGCAGCACCGGACAGGGGGATGGCTACACCTTC. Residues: CASSTGQGDGYTF.

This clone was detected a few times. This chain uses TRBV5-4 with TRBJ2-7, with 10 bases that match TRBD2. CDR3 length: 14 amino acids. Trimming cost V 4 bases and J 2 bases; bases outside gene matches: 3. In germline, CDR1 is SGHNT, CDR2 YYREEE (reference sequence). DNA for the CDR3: TGTGCCAGCAGCCTAGCGGGGGACACCTACGAGCAGTACTTC. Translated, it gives CASSLAGDTYEQYF.

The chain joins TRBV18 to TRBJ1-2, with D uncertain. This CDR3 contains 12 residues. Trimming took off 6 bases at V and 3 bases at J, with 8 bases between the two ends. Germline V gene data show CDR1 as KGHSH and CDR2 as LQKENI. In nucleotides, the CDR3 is TGTGCCAGCTCCTGGGCCGACTATGGCTACACCTTC. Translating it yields CASSWADYGYTF. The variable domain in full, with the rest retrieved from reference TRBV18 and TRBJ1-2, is NAGVMQNPRHLVRRRGQEARLRCSPMKGHSHVYWYRQLPEEGLKFMVYLQKENIIDESGMPKERFSAEFPKEGPSILRIQQVVRGDSAAYFCASSWADYGYTFGSGTRLTVV.

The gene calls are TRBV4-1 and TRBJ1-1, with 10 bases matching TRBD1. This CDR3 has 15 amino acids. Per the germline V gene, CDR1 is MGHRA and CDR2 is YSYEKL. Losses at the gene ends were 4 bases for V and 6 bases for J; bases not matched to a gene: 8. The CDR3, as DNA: TGCGCCAGCAGCCGACGACAGGGGGCTTCCGCTGAAGCTTTCTTT. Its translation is CASSRRQGASAEAFF.

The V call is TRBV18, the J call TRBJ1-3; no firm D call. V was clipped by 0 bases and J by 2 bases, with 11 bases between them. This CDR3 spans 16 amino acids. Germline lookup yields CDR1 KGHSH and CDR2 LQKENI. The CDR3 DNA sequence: TGTGCCAGCTCACCACCGGTGGGGATGGCTGGAAACACCATATATTTT. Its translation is CASSPPVGMAGNTIYF.

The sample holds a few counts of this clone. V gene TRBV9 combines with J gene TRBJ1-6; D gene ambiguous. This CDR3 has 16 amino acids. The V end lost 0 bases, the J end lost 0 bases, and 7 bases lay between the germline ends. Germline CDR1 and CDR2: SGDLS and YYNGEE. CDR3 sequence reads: CASSVESISYNSPLHF. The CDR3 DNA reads TGTGCCAGCAGCGTAGAGTCAATCTCCTATAATTCACCCCTCCACTTT.

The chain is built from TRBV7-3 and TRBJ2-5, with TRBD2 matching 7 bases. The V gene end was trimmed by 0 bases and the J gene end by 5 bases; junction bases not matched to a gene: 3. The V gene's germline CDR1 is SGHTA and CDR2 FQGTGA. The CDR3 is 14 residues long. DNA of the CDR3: TGTGCCAGCAGCTTAACTAGCGGGTGGGAGACCCAGTACTTC. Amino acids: CASSLTSGWETQYF.

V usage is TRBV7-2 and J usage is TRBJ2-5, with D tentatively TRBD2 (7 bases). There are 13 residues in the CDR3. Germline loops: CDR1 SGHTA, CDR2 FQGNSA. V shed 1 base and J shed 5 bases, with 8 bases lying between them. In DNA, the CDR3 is TGTGCCAGCAGCTTAGGGGGGGGCGAGACCCAGTACTTC. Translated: CASSLGGGETQYF.

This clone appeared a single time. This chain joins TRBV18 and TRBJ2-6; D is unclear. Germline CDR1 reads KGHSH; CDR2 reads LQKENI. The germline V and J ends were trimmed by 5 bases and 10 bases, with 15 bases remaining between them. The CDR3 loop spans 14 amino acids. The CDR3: CASSGNSAVNVLTF. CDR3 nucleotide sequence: TGTGCCAGCTCAGGAAACAGCGCCGTAAACGTCCTGACTTTC.

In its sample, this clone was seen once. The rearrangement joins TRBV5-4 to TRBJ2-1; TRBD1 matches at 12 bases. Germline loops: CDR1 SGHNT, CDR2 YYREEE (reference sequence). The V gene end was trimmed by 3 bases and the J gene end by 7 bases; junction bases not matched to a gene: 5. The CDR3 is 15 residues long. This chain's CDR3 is CASSSGTGGRNEQFF. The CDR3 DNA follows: TGTGCCAGCAGCTCCGGGACAGGGGGCCGGAATGAGCAGTTCTTC. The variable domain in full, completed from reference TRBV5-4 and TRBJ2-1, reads ETGVTQSPTHLIKTRGQQVTLRCSSQSGHNTVSWYQQALGQGPQFIFQYYREEENGRGNFPPRFSGLQFPNYSSELNVNALELDDSALYLCASSSGTGGRNEQFFGPGTRLTVL.

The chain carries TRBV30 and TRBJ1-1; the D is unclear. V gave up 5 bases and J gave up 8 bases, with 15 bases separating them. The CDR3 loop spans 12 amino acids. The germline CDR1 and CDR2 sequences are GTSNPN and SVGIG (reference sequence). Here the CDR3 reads CAWYVARGEAFF. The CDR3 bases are TGTGCCTGGTATGTGGCCCGAGGCGAAGCTTTCTTT.

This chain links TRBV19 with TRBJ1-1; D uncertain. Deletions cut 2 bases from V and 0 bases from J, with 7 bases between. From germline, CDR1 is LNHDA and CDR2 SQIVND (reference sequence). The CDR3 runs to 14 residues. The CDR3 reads CASSISALNTEAFF. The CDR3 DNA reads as TGTGCCAGTAGTATATCGGCATTGAACACTGAAGCTTTCTTT.

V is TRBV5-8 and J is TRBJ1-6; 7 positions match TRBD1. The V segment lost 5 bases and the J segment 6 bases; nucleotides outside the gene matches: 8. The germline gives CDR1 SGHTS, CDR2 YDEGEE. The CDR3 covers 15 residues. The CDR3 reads CASRLKGASNSPLHF. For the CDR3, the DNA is TGTGCCAGCAGGCTCAAGGGGGCTAGTAATTCACCCCTCCACTTT. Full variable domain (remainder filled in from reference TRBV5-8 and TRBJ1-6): EAGVTQSPTHLIKTRGQQATLRCSPISGHTSVYWYQQALGLGLQFLLWYDEGEERNRGNFPPRFSGRQFPNYSSELNVNALELEDSALYLCASRLKGASNSPLHFGNGTRLTVT.

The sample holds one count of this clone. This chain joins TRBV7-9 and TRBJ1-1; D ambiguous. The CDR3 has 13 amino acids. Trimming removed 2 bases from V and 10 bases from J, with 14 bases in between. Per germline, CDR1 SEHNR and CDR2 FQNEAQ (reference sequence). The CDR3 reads CASSLMAGEGAFF. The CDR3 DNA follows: TGTGCCAGCAGCTTAATGGCAGGTGAGGGAGCTTTCTTT.

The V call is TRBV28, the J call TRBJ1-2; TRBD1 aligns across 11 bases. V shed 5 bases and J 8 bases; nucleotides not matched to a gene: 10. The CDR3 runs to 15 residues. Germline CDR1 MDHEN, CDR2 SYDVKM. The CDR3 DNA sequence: TGTGCCAGCAGTGATCTCGGACAGGGGGCGCAAGGCTACACCTTC. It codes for CASSDLGQGAQGYTF.

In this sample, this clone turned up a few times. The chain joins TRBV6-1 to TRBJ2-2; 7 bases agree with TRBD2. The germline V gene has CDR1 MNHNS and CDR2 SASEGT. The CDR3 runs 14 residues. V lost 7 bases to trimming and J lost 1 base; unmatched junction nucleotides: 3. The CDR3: CASISGKNTGELFF. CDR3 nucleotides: TGTGCCAGCATCAGCGGGAAGAACACCGGGGAGCTGTTTTTT.

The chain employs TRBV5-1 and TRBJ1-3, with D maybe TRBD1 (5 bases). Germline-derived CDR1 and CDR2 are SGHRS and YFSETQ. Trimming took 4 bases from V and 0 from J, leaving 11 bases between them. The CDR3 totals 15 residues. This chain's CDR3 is CASSTRGDSGNTIYF. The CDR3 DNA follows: TGCGCCAGCAGCACAAGGGGAGACTCTGGAAACACCATATATTTT. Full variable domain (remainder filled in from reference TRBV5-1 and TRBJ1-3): KAGVTQTPRYLIKTRGQQVTLSCSPISGHRSVSWYQQTPGQGLQFLFEYFSETQRNKGNFPGRFSGRQFSNSRSEMNVSTLELGDSALYLCASSTRGDSGNTIYFGEGSWLTVV.

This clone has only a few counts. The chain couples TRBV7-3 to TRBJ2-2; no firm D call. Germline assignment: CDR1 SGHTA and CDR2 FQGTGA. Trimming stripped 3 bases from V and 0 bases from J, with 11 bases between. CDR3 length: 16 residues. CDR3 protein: CASSLVWQTNTGELFF. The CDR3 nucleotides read TGTGCCAGCAGCTTGGTCTGGCAGACGAACACCGGGGAGCTGTTTTTT.

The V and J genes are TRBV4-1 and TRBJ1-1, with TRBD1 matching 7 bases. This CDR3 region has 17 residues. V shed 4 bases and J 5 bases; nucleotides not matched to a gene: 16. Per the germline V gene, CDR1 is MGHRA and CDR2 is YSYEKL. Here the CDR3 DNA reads TGCGCCAGCAGCCCTCACGACCTCCAGGGGGGGAAAACTGAAGCTTTCTTT. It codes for CASSPHDLQGGKTEAFF.

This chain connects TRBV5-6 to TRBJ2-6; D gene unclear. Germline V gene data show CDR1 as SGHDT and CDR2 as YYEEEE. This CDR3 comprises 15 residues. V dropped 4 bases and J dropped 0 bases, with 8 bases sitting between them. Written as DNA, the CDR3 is TGTGCCAGCAGCCAGGTTCGCTCTGGGGCCAACGTCCTGACTTTC. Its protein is CASSQVRSGANVLTF.

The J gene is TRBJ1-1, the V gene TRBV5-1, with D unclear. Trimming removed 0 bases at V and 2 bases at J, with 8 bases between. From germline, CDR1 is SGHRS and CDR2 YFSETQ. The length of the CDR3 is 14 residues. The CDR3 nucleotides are TGCGCCAGCAGCTTGGGAATCGTTAACACTGAAGCTTTCTTT. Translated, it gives CASSLGIVNTEAFF.

This chain's CDR3 is CASSADWGETQYF. As DNA, the CDR3 is TGTGCCAGCAGCGCGGACTGGGGGGAGACCCAGTACTTC. This chain connects TRBV7-8 to TRBJ2-5; the D gene could be TRBD1 or TRBD2 (5 bases each). This CDR3 comprises 13 residues. Looked up from germline, CDR1 is SGHVS and CDR2 is FQNEAQ. Trimming cost V 5 bases and J 5 bases, with 12 bases left between them.

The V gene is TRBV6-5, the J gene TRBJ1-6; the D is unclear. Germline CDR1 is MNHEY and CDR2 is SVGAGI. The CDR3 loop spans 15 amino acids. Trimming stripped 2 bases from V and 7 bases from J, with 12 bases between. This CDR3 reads CASSYTAGGNSPLHF. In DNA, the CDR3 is TGTGCCAGCAGTTACACAGCGGGAGGAAATTCACCCCTCCACTTT.

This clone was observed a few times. CDR3 amino acids: CASRGGWENSPLHF. CDR3 nucleotide sequence: TGTGCCAGCAGAGGTGGGTGGGAAAATTCACCCCTCCACTTT. The gene calls are TRBV6-5 and TRBJ1-6; D unresolved. The V end lost 6 bases, the J end lost 7 bases, and 13 bases lay between the germline ends. The CDR3 spans 14 residues. The germline V gene has CDR1 MNHEY and CDR2 SVGAGI.

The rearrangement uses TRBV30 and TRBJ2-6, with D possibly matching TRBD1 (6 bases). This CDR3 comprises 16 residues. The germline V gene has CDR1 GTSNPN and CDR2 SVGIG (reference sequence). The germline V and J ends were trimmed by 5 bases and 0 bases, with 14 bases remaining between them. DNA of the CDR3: TGTGCCTGGTCCGGGACACCCGTCTCTGGGGCCAACGTCCTGACTTTC. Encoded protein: CAWSGTPVSGANVLTF.

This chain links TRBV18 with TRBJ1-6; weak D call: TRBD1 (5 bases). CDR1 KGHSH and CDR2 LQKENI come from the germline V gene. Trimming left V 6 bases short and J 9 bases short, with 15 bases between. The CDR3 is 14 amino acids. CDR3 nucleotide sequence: TGTGCCAGCTCCCCGTCAGGGAGGGGTTCACCCCTCCACTTT. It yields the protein CASSPSGRGSPLHF.

The CDR3 sequence: CASSPRSVRAAEAFF. The CDR3 DNA follows: TGTGCCAGCAGTCCCCGTAGTGTCAGGGCCGCTGAAGCTTTCTTT. The chain employs TRBV6-5 and TRBJ1-1; D perhaps matches TRBD1 (5 bases). The V and J ends lost 5 bases and 6 bases respectively, with 19 bases between them. Looked up from germline, CDR1 is MNHEY and CDR2 is SVGAGI. The length of the CDR3 is 15 residues.

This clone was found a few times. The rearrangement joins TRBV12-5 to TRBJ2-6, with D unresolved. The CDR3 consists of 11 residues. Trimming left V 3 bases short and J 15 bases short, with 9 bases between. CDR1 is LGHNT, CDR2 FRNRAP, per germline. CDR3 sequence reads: CASGLVGPLTF. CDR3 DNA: TGTGCTAGTGGTTTAGTCGGGCCCCTGACTTTC.

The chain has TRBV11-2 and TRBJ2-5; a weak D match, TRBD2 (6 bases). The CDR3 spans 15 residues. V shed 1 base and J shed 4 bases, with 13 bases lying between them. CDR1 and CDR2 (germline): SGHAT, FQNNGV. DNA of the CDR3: TGTGCCAGCAGCTTAGGTCAGGGAGGAGGAGAGACCCAGTACTTC. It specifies CASSLGQGGGETQYF.